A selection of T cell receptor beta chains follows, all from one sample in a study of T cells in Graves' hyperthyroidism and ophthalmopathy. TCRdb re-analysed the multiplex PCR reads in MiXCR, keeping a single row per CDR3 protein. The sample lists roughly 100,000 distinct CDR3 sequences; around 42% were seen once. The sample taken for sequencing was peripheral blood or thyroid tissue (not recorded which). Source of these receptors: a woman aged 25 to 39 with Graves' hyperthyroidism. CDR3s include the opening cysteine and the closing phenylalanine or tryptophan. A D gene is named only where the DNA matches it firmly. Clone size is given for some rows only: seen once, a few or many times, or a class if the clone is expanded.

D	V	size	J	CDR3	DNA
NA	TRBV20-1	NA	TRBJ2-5	CSARDLGGYQETQYF	TGCAGTGCTAGAGATCTTGGGGGATACCAAGAGACCCAGTACTTC
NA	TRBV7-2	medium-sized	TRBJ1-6	CASSLGSERALSPLHF	TGTGCCAGCAGCTTAGGGTCTGAGAGGGCCCTCTCACCCCTCCACTTT
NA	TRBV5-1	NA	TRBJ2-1	CASSLSTNNEQFF	TGCGCCAGCAGCTTGTCCACGAACAATGAGCAGTTCTTC
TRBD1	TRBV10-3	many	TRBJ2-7	CAISGPGQGREQYF	TGTGCCATCAGTGGACCGGGACAGGGAAGGGAGCAGTACTTC
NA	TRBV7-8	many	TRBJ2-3	CASSHGPASTDTRYF	TGTGCCAGCAGCCACGGACCGGCTAGCACAGATACGCGGTATTTT
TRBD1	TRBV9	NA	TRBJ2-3	CASSHGQGARTDTQYF	TGTGCCAGCAGCCACGGACAGGGGGCTCGCACAGATACGCAGTATTTT
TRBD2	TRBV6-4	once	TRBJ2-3	CARTIAGPSTDTQYF	TGTGCCAGAACGATAGCGGGACCTAGCACAGATACGCAGTATTTT
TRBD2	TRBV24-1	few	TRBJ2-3	CATSDFGRENEDTQYF	TGTGCCACCAGTGATTTCGGGCGGGAGAATGAGGATACGCAGTATTTT
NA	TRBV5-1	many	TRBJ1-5	CASSLRYGAARVF	TGCGCCAGCAGCTTGCGATATGGGGCAGCTCGGGTTTTT
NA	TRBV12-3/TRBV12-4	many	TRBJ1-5	CASRGRLIIEPQHF	TGTGCCAGCAGGGGCAGACTAATAATCGAGCCCCAGCATTTT